Below are 32 T cell receptor beta chains sequenced from a single sample in a study of blood T cell repertoires in COVID-19. Repertoires were generated with immunoSEQ multiplex PCR, while TCRdb's copy carries only in-frame clones and drops some. The profile shows about 70,000 clones, around 87% of them singletons. Material: peripheral blood. The receptors stem from a woman aged 18-29 years with acute or convalescent COVID-19.

This clone was found a few times. This chain joins TRBV19 and TRBJ2-7, with D tentatively TRBD1 (6 bases). This CDR3 comprises 15 residues. Germline lookup yields CDR1 LNHDA and CDR2 SQIVND (reference sequence). V lost 3 bases, J lost 0 bases, and 12 bases lay in between. CDR3 sequence reads: CASSIGTGSSYEQYF. The CDR3 DNA follows: TGTGCCAGTAGTATCGGTACAGGGAGCTCCTACGAGCAGTACTTC.

By sample fraction, this clone is medium-sized. The chain links TRBV6-1 to TRBJ1-1, with D maybe TRBD1 (5 bases). The V and J ends lost 2 bases and 4 bases respectively, with 20 bases between them. The CDR3 has 17 residues. The germline CDR1 and CDR2 sequences are MNHNS and SASEGT. CDR3 in amino acids: CASSERGPMTVSTEAFF. CDR3 coding DNA: TGTGCCAGCAGTGAAAGAGGCCCTATGACAGTAAGCACTGAAGCTTTCTTT.

The rearrangement uses TRBV27 and TRBJ2-3; 7 bases map to TRBD1. Trimming at V came to 5 bases and at J to 7 bases, leaving 15 bases not matched to a gene. CDR3 size: 16 residues. Germline V CDR1 and CDR2: MNHEY, SMNVEV (reference sequence). This CDR3 reads CASSRTGTVTVHTQYF. CDR3 DNA: TGTGCCAGCAGTCGGACCGGGACAGTTACCGTCCATACGCAGTATTTT.

The rearrangement links TRBV18 to TRBJ2-3, with 7 bases lining up with TRBD1. Germline CDR1 is KGHSH and CDR2 is LQKENI. J lost 5 bases, V lost 3 bases, and 11 bases had no gene match. The CDR3 runs 16 residues. The CDR3 here is CASSPRVSRQGDTQYF. In DNA form, the CDR3 reads TGTGCCAGCTCACCGAGAGTCAGTAGACAGGGAGATACGCAGTATTTT.

The chain carries TRBV25-1 and TRBJ1-1; no firm D call. The CDR3 totals 16 residues. Germline V lookup: CDR1 MGHDK, CDR2 SYGVNS. Trimming removed 5 bases at V and 0 bases at J, with 16 bases between. As DNA, the CDR3 is TGTGCCAGCAGTCGGGCCGGGGAACGAATGAACACTGAAGCTTTCTTT. This translates into CASSRAGERMNTEAFF.

V usage is TRBV12-3 or TRBV12-4 and J usage is TRBJ1-1, with 7 bases identical to TRBD1. This CDR3 has 12 residues. Trimming removed 3 bases from V and 6 bases from J; junction bases left unmatched: 1. The CDR3, as DNA: TGTGCCAGCAGTTTCACAGGGGCTGAAGCTTTCTTT. Its translation: CASSFTGAEAFF.

The chain is built from TRBV29-1 and TRBJ1-4; the D gene is possibly TRBD1 (6 bases). Germline CDR1 SQVTM, CDR2 ANQGSEA. This CDR3 region has 14 residues. V dropped 3 bases and J dropped 11 bases, with 19 bases sitting between them. The CDR3 loop is CSVEETGPKGKLFF. The CDR3 bases are TGCAGCGTTGAGGAGACAGGTCCGAAGGGGAAACTGTTTTTT.

The rearrangement links TRBV6-5 to TRBJ1-1; unclear D gene. The CDR3 has 14 residues. V lost 0 bases to trimming and J lost 2 bases, with 7 bases between them. Germline CDR1 MNHEY, CDR2 SVGAGI. The CDR3, as DNA: TGTGCCAGCAGTTACTCCGGGGAAAACACTGAAGCTTTCTTT. Its protein is CASSYSGENTEAFF.

V and J are TRBV6-2 or TRBV6-3 and TRBJ1-5; D is unresolved. In germline, CDR1 is MNHEY, CDR2 SVGEGT. V dropped 5 bases and J dropped 9 bases, with 14 bases sitting between them. This CDR3 region has 13 residues. As DNA, the CDR3 is TGTGCCAGCAGTACGACACTGGTCTTGCCCCAGCATTTT. Protein: CASSTTLVLPQHF.

This chain uses TRBV5-6 with TRBJ2-7; no clear D. The CDR3 has 13 amino acids. The germline V and J ends were trimmed by 0 bases and 4 bases, with 8 bases remaining between them. Germline CDR1 reads SGHDT; CDR2 reads YYEEEE. The CDR3 is CASSLANGYEQYF. CDR3 nucleotides: TGTGCCAGCAGCTTGGCCAACGGGTACGAGCAGTACTTC.

J is TRBJ1-2 and V is TRBV5-1; D is possibly TRBD1 (5 bases). V shed 6 bases and J shed 0 bases, with 9 bases lying between them. There are 13 residues in the CDR3. The germline V gene has CDR1 SGHRS and CDR2 YFSETQ. The CDR3 here is CASTAGSNYGYTF. Here the CDR3 DNA reads TGCGCCAGCACAGCAGGGTCTAACTATGGCTACACCTTC.

The chain couples TRBV27 to TRBJ2-7; 7 nucleotides line up with TRBD2. CDR3 length: 16 amino acids. J gave up 5 bases and V 2 bases, and 12 bases lay outside the gene matches. Germline V gene data show CDR1 as MNHEY and CDR2 as SMNVEV (reference sequence). CDR3 residues: CASSLNRGVTGDEQYF. CDR3 sequence (DNA): TGTGCCAGCAGTTTAAATCGGGGGGTTACTGGGGACGAGCAGTACTTC.

The chain combines TRBV19 with TRBJ1-2; D gene unclear. The CDR3 is 14 amino acids. Deletions cut 3 bases from V and 4 bases from J, with 12 bases between. Germline CDR1 LNHDA, CDR2 SQIVND (reference sequence). This CDR3 is CASSMNPGGYGYTF. In nucleotides, the CDR3 is TGTGCCAGTAGTATGAACCCGGGAGGCTATGGCTACACCTTC. Looking up the rest from reference TRBV19 and TRBJ1-2 gives the full variable domain: DGGITQSPKYLFRKEGQNVTLSCEQNLNHDAMYWYRQDPGQGLRLIYYSQIVNDFQKGDIAEGYSVSREKKESFPLTVTSAQKNPTAFYLCASSMNPGGYGYTFGSGTRLTVV.

The V call is TRBV15, the J call TRBJ1-4; D is unclear. The length of the CDR3 is 16 residues. CDR1 and CDR2 (germline): LNHNV, YYDKDF (reference sequence). Between the trimmed V and J ends, which lost 1 base and 2 bases, there was a span of 11 bases. The CDR3 here is CATSRGRAGTNEKLFF. The CDR3 coding sequence is TGTGCCACCAGCAGAGGGAGGGCTGGGACTAATGAAAAACTGTTTTTT.

The chain joins TRBV4-1 to TRBJ2-1, with 12 bases lining up with TRBD2. J lost 12 bases, V lost 3 bases, and 12 bases had no gene match. Per the germline V gene, CDR1 is MGHRA and CDR2 is YSYEKL. There are 16 residues in the CDR3. The CDR3 coding sequence is TGCGCCAGCAGCCATCCTAGCGGGGGGGGAACGGTAGTGCAGTTCTTC. Its protein product is CASSHPSGGGTVVQFF.

The J gene is TRBJ1-6, the V gene TRBV2; D gene ambiguous. This CDR3 region has 14 residues. The V gene's germline CDR1 is SNHLY and CDR2 FYNNEI. V gave up 2 bases and J gave up 6 bases, with 8 bases separating them. CDR3 sequence (DNA): TGTGCCAGCAGTGAAACAGCAAGTAATTCACCCCTCCACTTT. Its protein is CASSETASNSPLHF.

This CDR3 is CASSRDSQETQYF. CDR3 DNA: TGTGCCAGCAGTCGGGACAGCCAAGAGACCCAGTACTTC. The V and J genes are TRBV5-4 and TRBJ2-5, with 7 bases that match TRBD1. J was trimmed by 1 base and V by 5 bases; bases with no gene match: 2. CDR1 SGHNT and CDR2 YYREEE come from the germline V gene (reference sequence). The CDR3 is 13 amino acids.

The chain couples TRBV20-1 to TRBJ2-1; possible D gene TRBD2, 6 bases. CDR1 is DFQATT, CDR2 SNEGSKA, per germline (reference sequence). V was cut by 5 bases and J by 10 bases, with 6 bases left in between. The CDR3 totals 9 residues. The CDR3, as DNA: TGCAGTGCTGGACTAGAGCAGTTCTTC. It codes for CSAGLEQFF.

V and J are TRBV2 and TRBJ2-3, with a tentative D call TRBD2 (5 bases). The germline V and J ends were trimmed by 7 bases and 5 bases, with 10 bases remaining between them. The CDR3 covers 12 residues. Germline V gene lookup returns CDR1 SNHLY and CDR2 FYNNEI. CDR3: CASISREDTQYF. DNA of the CDR3: TGTGCCAGCATTAGCCGGGAAGATACGCAGTATTTT. The variable domain in full, completed from reference TRBV2 and TRBJ2-3, reads EPEVTQTPSHQVTQMGQEVILRCVPISNHLYFYWYRQILGQKVEFLVSFYNNEISEKSEIFDDQFSVERPDGSNFTLKIRSTKLEDSAMYFCASISREDTQYFGPGTRLTVL.

The rearrangement links TRBV28 to TRBJ1-5; 8 bases line up with TRBD1. Germline V gene lookup returns CDR1 MDHEN and CDR2 SYDVKM. The CDR3 is 18 amino acids. Unmatched junction bases numbered 13, after V lost 6 bases and J lost 0 bases. The CDR3 bases are TGTGCCAGCAGATCCGGGACAGGAGGGTTCTTTAGCAATCAGCCCCAGCATTTT. Its translation is CASRSGTGGFFSNQPQHF.

This clone was detected only once. The rearrangement uses TRBV5-4 and TRBJ2-1; 7 positions match TRBD2. Germline trimming cut 4 bases from V and 3 bases from J; bases unmatched to any gene: 7. The CDR3 length is 15 residues. Germline V gene sequence: CDR1 SGHNT, CDR2 YYREEE (reference sequence). CDR3 amino acids: CASSPLGGGYNEQFF. CDR3 sequence (DNA): TGTGCCAGCAGCCCCCTCGGCGGGGGCTACAATGAGCAGTTCTTC.

The J gene is TRBJ2-5, the V gene TRBV7-8, with 8 bases aligning to TRBD2. The germline V gene has CDR1 SGHVS and CDR2 FQNEAQ. Losses at the gene ends were 4 bases for V and 0 bases for J; bases not matched to a gene: 4. The CDR3 runs to 15 residues. CDR3 bases: TGTGCCAGCAGCTGGACTAGCCGGTACCAAGAGACCCAGTACTTC. This translates into CASSWTSRYQETQYF. The complete variable domain, with remaining parts taken from reference TRBV7-8 and TRBJ2-5, reads GAGVSQSPRYKVAKRGQDVALRCDPISGHVSLFWYQQALGQGPEFLTYFQNEAQLDKSGLPSDRFFAERPEGSVSTLKIQRTQQEDSAVYLCASSWTSRYQETQYFGPGTRLLVL.

The CDR3, as DNA: TGCGCCAGCAGCCAAGTCCCGGACGGGAGGGACACTGAAGCTTTCTTT. Amino acids: CASSQVPDGRDTEAFF. V is TRBV4-1 and J is TRBJ1-1; the D is unclear. Germline V gene lookup returns CDR1 MGHRA and CDR2 YSYEKL. The CDR3 consists of 16 residues. V lost 1 base and J lost 3, with 15 bases in between.

This clone was observed once. The junction departs from the called germline gene at one end, perhaps through a read error. V usage is TRBV25-1 and J usage is TRBJ1-6, with D perhaps TRBD1 (6 bases). Germline CDR1 and CDR2: MGHDK and SYGVNS. The CDR3 is 14 amino acids. CDR3 loop: CASSEQGYSSPLHF. CDR3 coding DNA: TGTGCCAGCAGTGAACAGGGGTATAGTTCACCCCTCCACTTT.

The rearrangement joins TRBV2 to TRBJ2-1; 7 positions match TRBD1. This CDR3 is 14 amino acids long. J gave up 8 bases and V 8 bases, and 12 bases lay outside the gene matches. CDR1 is SNHLY, CDR2 FYNNEI, per germline. The CDR3 region has the DNA TGTGCCAGCCGCCGACAGGGCTCTGTCTATGAGCAGTTCTTC. Its protein is CASRRQGSVYEQFF. Looking up the rest from reference TRBV2 and TRBJ2-1 gives the full variable domain: EPEVTQTPSHQVTQMGQEVILRCVPISNHLYFYWYRQILGQKVEFLVSFYNNEISEKSEIFDDQFSVERPDGSNFTLKIRSTKLEDSAMYFCASRRQGSVYEQFFGPGTRLTVL.

V gene TRBV5-6 combines with J gene TRBJ2-7; D is unclear. Per germline, CDR1 SGHDT and CDR2 YYEEEE. V was shortened by 0 bases and J by 0 bases, with 4 bases between the two germline ends. This CDR3 contains 13 residues. The CDR3 sequence: CASSLAHSYEQYF. DNA for the CDR3: TGTGCCAGCAGCTTGGCCCACTCCTACGAGCAGTACTTC.

The chain combines TRBV4-1 with TRBJ2-2, with 11 bases fitting TRBD2. This CDR3 is 20 amino acids long. Germline lookup yields CDR1 MGHRA and CDR2 YSYEKL. V lost 0 bases and J lost 6; bases outside the gene matches: 15. CDR3 sequence reads: CASSQDYAVAGGPRAGELFF. CDR3 in DNA: TGCGCCAGCAGCCAAGATTATGCAGTAGCGGGGGGGCCACGCGCCGGGGAGCTGTTTTTT.

This chain connects TRBV2 to TRBJ2-1, with 14 bases that match TRBD2. V was pared by 5 bases and J by 3 bases, with 15 bases of the junction left unmatched. CDR3 length: 20 residues. Per the germline V gene, CDR1 is SNHLY and CDR2 is FYNNEI. CDR3 sequence (DNA): TGTGCCAGCAGTTCACCGACTAGCGGGGGGGAAAGTTACGGCTACAATGAGCAGTTCTTC. Protein sequence: CASSSPTSGGESYGYNEQFF.

J is TRBJ2-2 and V is TRBV6-2 or TRBV6-3; 10 bases are shared with TRBD2. The CDR3 runs to 15 residues. The germline V gene encodes CDR1 MNHEY and CDR2 SVGEGT. With V trimmed by 4 bases and J by 4 bases, 3 bases remained unmatched. The CDR3 sequence: CASSFASGSTGELFF. The CDR3 DNA reads TGTGCCAGCAGTTTCGCTAGCGGGAGCACCGGGGAGCTGTTTTTT.

V gene TRBV9 combines with J gene TRBJ1-5; possible D gene TRBD1, 6 bases. Germline assignment: CDR1 SGDLS and CDR2 YYNGEE. Trimming shortened V by 4 bases and J by 0 bases, and 11 bases separated the two germline ends. The CDR3 extends over 15 amino acids. The CDR3 protein is CASSHGDISNQPQHF. The CDR3 DNA sequence: TGTGCCAGCAGCCATGGGGACATTAGCAATCAGCCCCAGCATTTT.

This chain links TRBV2 with TRBJ2-3; tentatively, D is TRBD2 (6 bases). Germline CDR1 is SNHLY and CDR2 is FYNNEI. The CDR3 sequence is 14 residues long. V lost 7 bases and J lost 2, with 13 bases in between. The CDR3 DNA follows: TGTGCCAGCAAGGTGGGGGGAACCACAGATACGCAGTATTTT. It translates to CASKVGGTTDTQYF.

This rearrangement joins TRBV11-2 to TRBJ2-3; 11 bases map to TRBD2. J gave up 3 bases and V 1 base, and 6 bases lay outside the gene matches. The germline V gene encodes CDR1 SGHAT and CDR2 FQNNGV. This CDR3 contains 17 residues. DNA of the CDR3: TGTGCCAGCAGCTTAGGGCTAGCGGGAGGAGGGACAGATACGCAGTATTTT. Its translation: CASSLGLAGGGTDTQYF.